Below, 15 T cell receptor beta chains from the same sample are listed, as sequenced in a study of blood T cell repertoires in COVID-19 (dated by TCRdb to between 2020 and 2021). The library was produced with the immunoSEQ multiplex PCR assay. Sourced from immuneACCESS, this table was stored by TCRdb with only in-frame sequences that have V and J called. A share of the clones is absent; for the studies checked, an unresolved V gene accounts for under half, and the remainder has no known explanation. The sample yields more than 250,000 clones; roughly 88% were counted once. The ten top clones hold around 2.1% of the sample. The sequencing input was PBMCs or T cells enriched from blood (not recorded which). These receptors were obtained from a man in his thirties or forties who had recovered from COVID-19.

In this sample, this clone turned up a few times. This chain connects TRBV7-9 to TRBJ2-7, with D possibly matching TRBD1 (5 bases). Trimming took off 5 bases at V and 5 bases at J, with 13 bases between the two ends. Per germline, CDR1 SEHNR and CDR2 FQNEAQ (reference sequence). There are 13 residues in the CDR3. The DNA of the CDR3 is TGTGCCAGCAGCCGCGACAGTATTCACGAGCAGTACTTC. It yields the protein CASSRDSIHEQYF.

V gene TRBV20-1 combines with J gene TRBJ1-5, with a weak D call TRBD1 (6 bases). The CDR3 totals 15 residues. CDR1 and CDR2 from the germline V gene are DFQATT and SNEGSKA (reference sequence). The V gene lost 3 bases and the J gene lost 1 base, with 13 bases spanning the gap. The CDR3 region is CSASIQGMSNQPQHF. CDR3 DNA sequence: TGCAGTGCTAGTATACAGGGTATGAGCAATCAGCCCCAGCATTTT.

The CDR3 loop reads CATSRNRGNQETQYF. As DNA, the CDR3 is TGTGCCACCAGCAGGAACAGGGGAAACCAAGAGACCCAGTACTTC. The gene calls are TRBV15 and TRBJ2-5; 7 bases are shared with TRBD1. The length of the CDR3 is 15 residues. Germline CDR1 reads LNHNV; CDR2 reads YYDKDF (reference sequence). The junction had 4 bases not matched to a gene; V was cut back by 3 bases and J by 0 bases. Using reference TRBV15 and TRBJ2-5 for the parts outside the CDR3, the full variable domain is DAMVIQNPRYQVTQFGKPVTLSCSQTLNHNVMYWYQQKSSQAPKLLFHYYDKDFNNEADTPDNFQSRRPNTSFCFLDIRSPGLGDTAMYLCATSRNRGNQETQYFGPGTRLLVL.

In this sample, this clone turned up a few times. The chain joins TRBV5-8 to TRBJ2-7; 9 nucleotides line up with TRBD1. The ends lost 4 bases at V and 2 bases at J; junction bases unmatched: 7. Germline loops: CDR1 SGHTS, CDR2 YDEGEE. There are 15 residues in the CDR3. DNA of the CDR3: TGTGCCAGCAGCACCGGGACAGGGACCACCTACGAGCAGTACTTC. It yields the protein CASSTGTGTTYEQYF.

The chain uses TRBV27 and TRBJ1-1, with TRBD1 matching over 8 bases. The CDR3 sequence is 15 residues long. The ends lost 5 bases at V and 4 bases at J; junction bases unmatched: 9. Germline V gene lookup returns CDR1 MNHEY and CDR2 SMNVEV (reference sequence). The CDR3: CASSTGQGRSTEAFF. The CDR3 DNA is TGTGCCAGCAGTACCGGACAGGGTAGGAGCACTGAAGCTTTCTTT.

CDR3: CASSAGGTYEQYF. For the CDR3, the DNA is TGTGCCAGCAGCGCAGGGGGGACCTACGAGCAGTACTTC. The chain is built from TRBV9 and TRBJ2-7; D may be TRBD1 (7 bases). CDR1 and CDR2 from the germline V gene are SGDLS and YYNGEE. This CDR3 spans 13 amino acids. The V end lost 3 bases, the J end lost 2 bases, and 9 bases lay between the germline ends.

The DNA for the CDR3 is TGTGCCAGCAGTTTCCAGTTGCCTGAAGCTTTCTTT. As protein: CASSFQLPEAFF. The chain combines TRBV11-2 with TRBJ1-1, with D unresolved. V lost 6 bases and J 6 bases, leaving 11 bases between the germline ends. CDR3 length equals 12 residues. Germline CDR1 is SGHAT and CDR2 is FQNNGV.

The chain combines TRBV2 with TRBJ2-2, with D possibly TRBD2 on 6 matching bases. The germline V gene has CDR1 SNHLY and CDR2 FYNNEI. V lost 2 bases and J lost 0, with 7 bases in between. This CDR3 comprises 15 residues. The CDR3 loop reads CASSESGANTGELFF. For the CDR3, the DNA is TGTGCCAGCAGTGAATCGGGGGCGAACACCGGGGAGCTGTTTTTT.

The rearrangement links TRBV9 to TRBJ1-2; D might be TRBD1 (5 bases). The germline gives CDR1 SGDLS, CDR2 YYNGEE. The length of the CDR3 is 15 residues. V was pared by 4 bases and J by 4 bases, with 17 bases between. The CDR3 DNA reads TGTGCCAGCAGCCCACCCGAGACAGCTTTCTATGGCTACACCTTC. This sequence encodes CASSPPETAFYGYTF.

The J gene is TRBJ2-2, the V gene TRBV7-3, with no clear D. V lost 2 bases and J lost 3, with 13 bases in between. The germline CDR1 and CDR2 sequences are SGHTA and FQGTGA. The CDR3 has 16 amino acids. CDR3 residues: CASSLGPGAYTGELFF. The CDR3 DNA reads TGTGCCAGCAGCTTAGGGCCCGGCGCCTACACCGGGGAGCTGTTTTTT. The entire variable domain, with the rest obtained from reference TRBV7-3 and TRBJ2-2, is as follows: GAGVSQTPSNKVTEKGKYVELRCDPISGHTALYWYRQSLGQGPEFLIYFQGTGAADDSGLPNDRFFAVRPEGSVSTLKIQRTERGDSAVYLCASSLGPGAYTGELFFGEGSRLTVL.

The chain combines TRBV27 with TRBJ1-6; 10 bases agree with TRBD1. Germline loops: CDR1 MNHEY, CDR2 SMNVEV (reference sequence). There are 15 residues in the CDR3. Trimming at V came to 5 bases and at J to 9 bases, leaving 7 bases not matched to a gene. The CDR3 loop is CASSPRTGGGSPLHF. The DNA of the CDR3 is TGTGCCAGCAGTCCGCGGACAGGGGGTGGTTCACCCCTCCACTTT.

This rearrangement joins TRBV21-1 to TRBJ2-7; the table's D call, TRBD1, was not checked against the DNA. TRBV21-1 is designated a pseudogene. This CDR3 comprises 16 residues. CDR3 in amino acids: CASSKSRGHLLYEQYF. The CDR3 nucleotides read TGTGCCAGCAGCAAGAGCCGTGGACACCTTTTGTACGAGCAGTACTTC.

J is TRBJ1-1 and V is TRBV6-4, with D perhaps TRBD1 (5 bases). V was shortened by 3 bases and J by 7 bases, with 15 bases between the two germline ends. Germline V lookup: CDR1 MRHNA, CDR2 SNTAGT. The CDR3 extends over 14 amino acids. The CDR3 reads CASSESGGSSEAFF. In DNA, the CDR3 is TGTGCCAGCAGTGAGTCGGGGGGGTCGAGTGAAGCTTTCTTT.

This clone was observed a few times. The V and J genes are TRBV6-5 and TRBJ1-4, with 8 nucleotides matching TRBD1. V was clipped by 0 bases and J by 7 bases; unmatched bases: 1. The germline gives CDR1 MNHEY, CDR2 SVGAGI. The CDR3 extends over 14 amino acids. CDR3 DNA: TGTGCCAGCAGTTACTCCGGGACAGGTGAAAAACTGTTTTTT. This translates into CASSYSGTGEKLFF.

This chain links TRBV5-4 with TRBJ2-1; TRBD2 matches 8 bases. CDR1 and CDR2 from the germline V gene are SGHNT and YYREEE (reference sequence). The CDR3 extends over 15 amino acids. V trimming: 3 bases; J trimming: 2 bases; junction bases outside the gene matches: 4. CDR3 amino acids: CASSWNGGAYNEQFF. For the CDR3, the DNA is TGTGCCAGCAGCTGGAACGGGGGGGCCTACAATGAGCAGTTCTTC.